What follows are 12 T cell receptor beta chains derived from one specimen sequenced in a study of T-cell memory formation after mild COVID-19. TCRdb reanalysed the 5' RACE reads using MiXCR and keeps one entry per CDR3 protein. Of 550,000 to 700,000 distinct CDR3 sequences listed, around 16% are singletons. The sequenced sample was PBMCs or a T cell subset sorted from them (not recorded which). These receptors originate from an adult woman who had mild COVID-19 (a few samples of this study predate the infection). Cell type and time point are not known.

The chain recombines TRBV7-2 with TRBJ2-1, with 8 bases lining up with TRBD1. Germline-derived CDR1 and CDR2 are SGHTA and FQGNSA. V gave up 5 bases and J gave up 7 bases; unmatched junction bases: 4. There are 13 residues in the CDR3. The CDR3 nucleotides are TGTGCCAGCAGCATTCGACAGGGGAATGAGCAGTTCTTC. This codes for CASSIRQGNEQFF. Complete variable domain (other parts from reference TRBV7-2 and TRBJ2-1): GAGVSQSPSNKVTEKGKDVELRCDPISGHTALYWYRQSLGQGLEFLIYFQGNSAPDKSGLPSDRFSAERTGGSVSTLTIQRTQQEDSAVYLCASSIRQGNEQFFGPGTRLTVL.

This clonotype appeared a single time. V usage is TRBV3-1 and J usage is TRBJ1-5; D might be TRBD1 (6 bases). The CDR3 is 16 residues long. Trimming took off 4 bases at V and 0 bases at J, with 13 bases between the two ends. CDR1 and CDR2 from the germline V gene are LGHDT and YNNKEL (reference sequence). DNA for the CDR3: TGTGCCAGCAGCCGAGGGACAACCGATAGCAATCAGCCCCAGCATTTT. Its protein is CASSRGTTDSNQPQHF.

This clonotype was seen only once. V and J are TRBV12-3 or TRBV12-4 and TRBJ2-3; 13 nucleotides align to TRBD2. This CDR3 is 16 amino acids long. V lost 5 bases and J lost 5; bases outside the gene matches: 7. CDR3 in DNA: TGTGCCAGCAGTCAGACTAGCGGGGGGCTTGGAGATACGCAGTATTTT. Its protein product is CASSQTSGGLGDTQYF.

V and J are TRBV18 and TRBJ1-1; the D is unclear. This CDR3 has 15 residues. CDR1 KGHSH and CDR2 LQKENI come from the germline V gene. Trimming stripped 1 base from V and 1 base from J, with 10 bases between. CDR3 coding DNA: TGTGCCAGCTCACCACAAGCACCTGGGAACACTGAAGCTTTCTTT. The encoded protein is CASSPQAPGNTEAFF.

This clonotype was seen at least ten times. The chain carries TRBV7-9 and TRBJ1-1; D unresolved. V lost 1 base and J lost 6, with 15 bases in between. The CDR3 has 15 amino acids. The germline gives CDR1 SEHNR, CDR2 FQNEAQ (reference sequence). CDR3 amino acids: CASSLGGGDGAEAFF. The DNA of the CDR3 is TGTGCCAGCAGCTTAGGCGGCGGGGATGGGGCTGAAGCTTTCTTT.

In this sample, this clonotype turned up a few times. The rearrangement uses TRBV27 and TRBJ2-5; either TRBD1 or TRBD2 may fit D (5 bases each). CDR1 is MNHEY and CDR2 is SMNVEV in the germline V gene (reference sequence). Trimming cost V 6 bases and J 2 bases, with 22 bases left between them. CDR3 length: 17 residues. DNA of the CDR3: TGTGCCAGCAGCACCGGGACCCCGAGAAGGCAGCAAGAGACCCAGTACTTC. Its translation is CASSTGTPRRQQETQYF.

This clonotype was counted only a few times. The chain joins TRBV24-1 to TRBJ2-7; possibly TRBD1 for D (7 bases). Deletions cut 5 bases from V and 6 bases from J, with 13 bases between. The germline gives CDR1 KGHDR, CDR2 SFDVKD. This CDR3 is 13 amino acids long. The CDR3 sequence is CATSARGAREQYF. As DNA, the CDR3 is TGTGCCACCAGTGCCAGGGGGGCCCGCGAGCAGTACTTC.

This clonotype was observed a few times. This chain links TRBV20-1 with TRBJ2-3, with 9 bases lining up with TRBD2. The CDR3 is 14 amino acids. The trim removed 6 bases at V and 2 bases at J, leaving 6 bases unmatched. CDR1 is DFQATT, CDR2 SNEGSKA, per germline (reference sequence). CDR3 sequence reads: CSASPSGTTDTQYF. CDR3 DNA: TGCAGTGCCAGTCCTAGCGGGACCACAGATACGCAGTATTTT.

The genes are TRBV4-1 and TRBJ2-7; the D is unclear. Germline assignment: CDR1 MGHRA and CDR2 YSYEKL. V gave up 1 base and J gave up 2 bases, with 12 bases separating them. The CDR3 covers 15 residues. The CDR3 reads CASSQGSAGPYEQYF. CDR3 nucleotides: TGCGCCAGCAGCCAAGGTTCGGCAGGTCCCTACGAGCAGTACTTC.

This clonotype has more than one count but fewer than ten. The V and J genes are TRBV6-5 and TRBJ2-2; maybe TRBD1 (5 bases). This CDR3 contains 15 residues. Germline V CDR1 and CDR2: MNHEY, SVGAGI. The V gene lost 0 bases and the J gene lost 4 bases, with 9 bases spanning the gap. As DNA, the CDR3 is TGTGCCAGCAGTTACTCCAGGGTGGTCACCGGGGAGCTGTTTTTT. Its translation: CASSYSRVVTGELFF.

This chain links TRBV4-1 with TRBJ2-5; unclear D gene. Trimming took off 4 bases at V and 5 bases at J, with 11 bases between the two ends. This CDR3 has 13 residues. CDR1 and CDR2 (germline): MGHRA, YSYEKL. The CDR3 nucleotides are TGCGCCAGCAGCCCCCCGGTTCTGGAGACCCAGTACTTC. It is translated as CASSPPVLETQYF.

This clonotype has just one count. The chain recombines TRBV24-1 with TRBJ2-5; 10 bases align to TRBD1. Germline V CDR1 and CDR2: KGHDR, SFDVKD. The CDR3 contains 17 residues. The V segment lost 3 bases and the J segment 2 bases; nucleotides outside the gene matches: 8. CDR3 DNA: TGTGCCACCAGTGATCCCGCGGGACAGGGGTCACAAGAGACCCAGTACTTC. Residues: CATSDPAGQGSQETQYF.